The 12 T cell receptor beta chains below come from one sample, sequenced in a study of T cell repertoires and HLA-DP antigens. Their recognized antigens are unknown. Using immunoSEQ multiplex PCR, the repertoire was profiled, and TCRdb retains in-frame clones only, with some absent. The table has approximately 86,000 clones, around nine tenths seen once. Specimen: CD4+ T cells from PBMCs. All receptors come from a man aged 45-60 years in good health and CMV-seronegative.

The chain has TRBV5-1 and TRBJ1-4, with 11 positions matching TRBD1. The CDR3 totals 16 residues. Per the germline V gene, CDR1 is SGHRS and CDR2 is YFSETQ. Trimming at V came to 7 bases and at J to 3 bases, leaving 8 bases not matched to a gene. The CDR3 DNA follows: TGCGCCAGCGGAAAGGACAGGGGGCTACCTAATGAAAAACTGTTTTTT. The encoded protein is CASGKDRGLPNEKLFF.

The chain recombines TRBV18 with TRBJ2-1; 9 bases agree with TRBD1. The CDR3 covers 15 residues. Trimming took 4 bases from V and 7 from J; bases not matched to a gene: 8. Germline assignment: CDR1 KGHSH and CDR2 LQKENI. This CDR3 reads CASSLRDRVGNEQFF. DNA for the CDR3: TGTGCCAGCTCACTAAGGGACAGGGTGGGGAATGAGCAGTTCTTC.

This rearrangement joins TRBV5-4 to TRBJ2-5; a weak D match, TRBD2 (7 bases). V lost 2 bases and J lost 5, with 13 bases in between. The CDR3 loop spans 14 amino acids. CDR1 is SGHNT and CDR2 is YYREEE in the germline V gene (reference sequence). CDR3 region: CASSLGGALETQYF. CDR3 sequence (DNA): TGTGCCAGCAGCTTAGGGGGGGCATTGGAGACCCAGTACTTC.

This clone was seen once. The rearrangement uses TRBV28 and TRBJ1-2; 7 bases align to TRBD1. The V gene's germline CDR1 is MDHEN and CDR2 SYDVKM. The CDR3 spans 17 residues. J was trimmed by 6 bases and V by 8 bases; bases with no gene match: 21. The CDR3 DNA sequence: TGTGCCAGCGCGGAGAGGAAGAGAAGGGGGCGCCAAGATGGCTACACCTTC. Protein product: CASAERKRRGRQDGYTF.

This rearrangement joins TRBV29-1 to TRBJ1-2, with no clear D. This CDR3 is 13 amino acids long. Trimming shortened V by 5 bases and J by 7 bases, and 17 bases separated the two germline ends. Germline CDR1 is SQVTM and CDR2 is ANQGSEA. Here the CDR3 reads CSVNVGQKFGYTF. The DNA for the CDR3 is TGCAGCGTTAATGTCGGGCAAAAATTTGGCTACACCTTC.

The gene calls are TRBV6-6 and TRBJ2-7; TRBD2 aligns across 7 bases. This CDR3 has 12 residues. The trim removed 7 bases at V and 4 bases at J, leaving 4 bases unmatched. The germline V gene encodes CDR1 MNHNY and CDR2 SVGAGI (reference sequence). CDR3 sequence (DNA): TGTGCCAGCACCGAGGGACTATACGAGCAGTACTTC. It specifies CASTEGLYEQYF.

A single count supports this clone. The chain employs TRBV28 and TRBJ1-5; tentatively, D is TRBD1 (6 bases). Between the trimmed V and J ends, which lost 1 base and 6 bases, there was a span of 13 bases. This CDR3 has 15 residues. Germline V gene lookup returns CDR1 MDHEN and CDR2 SYDVKM. The CDR3 loop reads CASSLSPGVVQPQHF. In DNA, the CDR3 is TGTGCCAGCAGTTTATCTCCAGGGGTGGTTCAGCCCCAGCATTTT.

The CDR3 DNA reads TGTGCCAGTAGTAAATGGGGATGGGCCTACGAGCAGTACTTC. Encoded protein: CASSKWGWAYEQYF. The chain employs TRBV19 and TRBJ2-7; D remains unclear. Germline V gene lookup returns CDR1 LNHDA and CDR2 SQIVND (reference sequence). The CDR3 contains 14 residues. Trimming cost V 4 bases and J 2 bases, with 12 bases left between them.

This sequence joins TRBV7-2 and TRBJ1-2; 8 bases line up with TRBD1. CDR3 length: 13 residues. V lost 5 bases to trimming and J lost 4 bases; unmatched junction nucleotides: 3. CDR1 is SGHTA and CDR2 is FQGNSA in the germline V gene. The CDR3 protein is CASSLDRGYGYTF. The CDR3 DNA sequence: TGTGCCAGCAGCCTCGACAGGGGCTATGGCTACACCTTC.

The chain employs TRBV11-3 and TRBJ2-5; D gene ambiguous. The CDR3 contains 12 residues. CDR1 and CDR2 (germline): SGHNT, YENEEA. The V end lost 0 bases, the J end lost 3 bases, and 2 bases lay between the germline ends. CDR3 protein: CASSLDEETQYF. The CDR3 DNA reads as TGTGCCAGCAGCTTAGACGAAGAGACCCAGTACTTC.

The chain is built from TRBV30 and TRBJ2-1, with 9 positions matching TRBD2. The CDR3 covers 14 residues. Germline CDR1 reads GTSNPN; CDR2 reads SVGIG (reference sequence). V trimming: 3 bases; J trimming: 2 bases; junction bases outside the gene matches: 2. CDR3 in amino acids: CAWRTSGTYNEQFF. The CDR3 coding sequence is TGTGCCTGGAGGACTAGCGGTACCTACAATGAGCAGTTCTTC.

The gene calls are TRBV6-6 and TRBJ2-3; no clear D gene. The CDR3 is 16 residues long. The germline V gene encodes CDR1 MNHNY and CDR2 SVGAGI (reference sequence). V shed 2 bases and J shed 0 bases, with 12 bases lying between them. CDR3 amino acids: CASSYAERPSTDTQYF. The CDR3 DNA reads as TGTGCCAGCAGTTACGCCGAGCGACCAAGCACAGATACGCAGTATTTT.